In this sample, the clone carrying this T cell receptor beta chain turned up many times. Its antigen is not identified. Trimming left V 4 bases short and J 0 bases short, with 6 bases between. The length of the CDR3 is 13 residues. Per the germline V gene, CDR1 is SGHRS and CDR2 is YFSETQ. The data originate from a study of neurological immune-mediated disorders. Study-level findings and limits: HTLV-1-associated myelopathy showed the most TCR clonal expansion; multiple sclerosis the least, below healthy controls.

For the unsorted libraries, 2 million PBMCs stored at -80 C served as input. 5'RACE generated cDNA with 10-nucleotide random UMIs. From 15-18 subjects, over 170 million TCR-beta sequences were obtained in each sequencing run. TCRdb called the 5' RACE reads again in MiXCR, with one record for every CDR3 protein. The table lists roughly 89,000 distinct CDR3 sequences, around 2.6% of them singletons. Sequencing was performed on PBMCs. V usage is TRBV5-1 and J usage is TRBJ2-3; no reliable D call. This sequence originates from a woman younger than 45 with multiple sclerosis. In nucleotides, the CDR3 is TGCGCCAGCAGCCGGTGGAGCACAGATACGCAGTATTTT. Residues: CASSRWSTDTQYF. The variable domain in full, with the rest retrieved from reference TRBV5-1 and TRBJ2-3, is KAGVTQTPRYLIKTRGQQVTLSCSPISGHRSVSWYQQTPGQGLQFLFEYFSETQRNKGNFPGRFSGRQFSNSRSEMNVSTLELGDSALYLCASSRWSTDTQYFGPGTRLTVL.